One sample yielded the 18 T cell receptor beta chains listed below, sequenced in a study of T-cell memory formation after mild COVID-19. One entry per CDR3 protein, called by TCRdb with MiXCR from the 5' RACE reads. The sample has about 290,000 distinct CDR3 sequences, around 15% seen once. Sequencing was carried out using PBMCs or a T cell subset sorted from them (not recorded which). These receptors all stem from a man aged 18 to 29 who had mild COVID-19 (a few samples of this study predate the infection). Cell type and time point are not known.

This clonotype was seen many times. The J gene is TRBJ2-7, the V gene TRBV12-3 or TRBV12-4; maybe TRBD2 (6 bases). Trimming shortened V by 5 bases and J by 1 base, and 12 bases separated the two germline ends. This CDR3 spans 14 amino acids. CDR3 DNA: TGTGCCAGCAGTCGGGGGTCGAGGTCCTACGAGCAGTACTTC. Translating gives CASSRGSRSYEQYF.

The chain joins TRBV6-5 to TRBJ2-7; D is unclear. V shed 2 bases and J shed 6 bases, with 8 bases lying between them. Germline V lookup: CDR1 MNHEY, CDR2 SVGAGI. This CDR3 region has 12 residues. The CDR3 protein is CASSYPHGEQYF. The CDR3 DNA sequence: TGTGCCAGCAGTTACCCTCACGGCGAGCAGTACTTC.

The chain uses TRBV4-1 and TRBJ2-7, with no clear D. V lost 0 bases and J lost 3, with 9 bases in between. The germline CDR1 and CDR2 sequences are MGHRA and YSYEKL. This CDR3 contains 14 residues. CDR3 loop: CASSQEGANYEQYF. The CDR3 bases are TGCGCCAGCAGCCAAGAAGGCGCAAACTACGAGCAGTACTTC.

In its sample, this clonotype was seen a few times. The gene calls are TRBV19 and TRBJ1-5; D remains ambiguous. The CDR3 sequence is 15 residues long. The germline V and J ends were trimmed by 3 bases and 9 bases, with 18 bases remaining between them. Germline CDR1 reads LNHDA; CDR2 reads SQIVND (reference sequence). DNA of the CDR3: TGTGCCAGTAGTATGGGTCGCAGGCCCTCAGGGCCCCAGCATTTT. It encodes CASSMGRRPSGPQHF.

This clonotype was observed a few times. The gene calls are TRBV7-2 and TRBJ1-1; no firm D call. Germline CDR1 is SGHTA and CDR2 is FQGNSA. Trimming pared 2 bases from V and 1 base from J, leaving 11 bases between. The length of the CDR3 is 15 residues. DNA of the CDR3: TGTGCCAGCAGCTTACCCGCCTTGGGGAACACTGAAGCTTTCTTT. Its translation is CASSLPALGNTEAFF.

The chain joins TRBV29-1 to TRBJ1-1, with 9 bases that match TRBD1. CDR3 length: 13 amino acids. The junction had 6 bases not matched to a gene; V was cut back by 7 bases and J by 3 bases. Germline V CDR1 and CDR2: SQVTM, ANQGSEA. The CDR3: CSGGQGRDTEAFF. The CDR3, as DNA: TGCAGCGGGGGACAGGGTCGGGACACTGAAGCTTTCTTT.

The V gene is TRBV12-3 or TRBV12-4, the J gene TRBJ1-1; D remains ambiguous. The CDR3 is 16 residues long. Trimming took off 5 bases at V and 0 bases at J, with 16 bases between the two ends. The CDR3 spells CASSLAGSFLNTEAFF. CDR3 nucleotide sequence: TGTGCCAGCAGTCTCGCCGGGTCTTTCTTGAACACTGAAGCTTTCTTT.

This clonotype showed up many times. The rearrangement links TRBV15 to TRBJ2-5, with 7 bases fitting TRBD1. Unmatched junction bases numbered 7, after V lost 4 bases and J lost 5 bases. Per the germline V gene, CDR1 is LNHNV and CDR2 is YYDKDF (reference sequence). CDR3 length equals 14 residues. The CDR3, as DNA: TGTGCCACCAGCAAGTTACAGGGGAGTGAGACCCAGTACTTC. It yields the protein CATSKLQGSETQYF.

This clonotype was seen only a few times. The chain has TRBV6-5 and TRBJ2-5; D may be TRBD1 (6 bases). V shed 6 bases and J shed 4 bases, with 12 bases lying between them. The CDR3 sequence is 13 residues long. CDR1 MNHEY and CDR2 SVGAGI come from the germline V gene. DNA for the CDR3: TGTGCCAGCAGCCAGGGGATCTCAGAGACCCAGTACTTC. Translating gives CASSQGISETQYF.

This clonotype turned up a few times. V and J are TRBV6-2 or TRBV6-3 and TRBJ2-3; 11 bases match TRBD2. V lost 5 bases to trimming and J lost 2 bases; unmatched junction nucleotides: 6. The CDR3 is made up of 16 amino acids. Germline assignment: CDR1 MNHEY and CDR2 SVGEGT. CDR3 in amino acids: CASSPYSGGDTDTQYF. CDR3 DNA: TGTGCCAGCAGTCCCTATAGCGGGGGGGACACAGATACGCAGTATTTT.

The chain carries TRBV5-1 and TRBJ2-2, with no clear D. The CDR3 runs to 15 residues. V lost 0 bases and J lost 0, with 6 bases in between. Per germline, CDR1 SGHRS and CDR2 YFSETQ. Written as DNA, the CDR3 is TGCGCCAGCAGCTTGGAGATTCCGAACACCGGGGAGCTGTTTTTT. Its protein product is CASSLEIPNTGELFF.

J is TRBJ2-5 and V is TRBV4-2; 10 nucleotides match TRBD2. Germline V gives CDR1 LGHNA, CDR2 YNFKEQ. The CDR3 extends over 17 amino acids. The trim removed 0 bases at V and 2 bases at J, leaving 6 bases unmatched. The CDR3 bases are TGTGCCAGCAGCCAAGATCAACAGCGGGGGGGACAAGAGACCCAGTACTTC. It yields the protein CASSQDQQRGGQETQYF.

The V and J genes are TRBV10-3 and TRBJ1-1; no definite D call. Trimming took 3 bases from V and 6 from J, leaving 14 bases between them. CDR3 length: 14 amino acids. Germline V gene sequence: CDR1 ENHRY, CDR2 SYGVKD. The CDR3 DNA sequence: TGTGCCATCAGTGAACCGATCCTTCAACCTGAAGCTTTCTTT. Protein product: CAISEPILQPEAFF.

The rearrangement uses TRBV4-3 and TRBJ1-1; TRBD1 is a possible D gene (5 bases). CDR1 is LGHNA, CDR2 YSLEER, per germline. Trimming removed 4 bases at V and 11 bases at J, with 20 bases between. The CDR3 covers 14 residues. The CDR3 protein is CASSRGIPPADAFF. The CDR3, as DNA: TGCGCCAGCAGCCGGGGGATCCCTCCCGCGGACGCTTTCTTT.

The rearrangement joins TRBV2 to TRBJ2-1, with 7 bases lining up with TRBD1. Germline CDR1 and CDR2: SNHLY and FYNNEI. V lost 10 bases to trimming and J lost 6 bases; unmatched junction nucleotides: 9. The CDR3 spans 13 residues. CDR3 loop: CATQSQGINEQFF. The CDR3, as DNA: TGTGCCACCCAATCACAGGGGATCAATGAGCAGTTCTTC. The variable domain in full, with the rest retrieved from reference TRBV2 and TRBJ2-1, is EPEVTQTPSHQVTQMGQEVILRCVPISNHLYFYWYRQILGQKVEFLVSFYNNEISEKSEIFDDQFSVERPDGSNFTLKIRSTKLEDSAMYFCATQSQGINEQFFGPGTRLTVL.

This clonotype has just a few counts. The chain recombines TRBV20-1 with TRBJ2-1, with 10 bases aligning to TRBD2. Germline CDR1 reads DFQATT; CDR2 reads SNEGSKA (reference sequence). V trimming: 1 base; J trimming: 8 bases; junction bases outside the gene matches: 14. This CDR3 region has 17 residues. The CDR3 reads CSARAFPERGGWDEQFF. Here the CDR3 DNA reads TGCAGTGCTAGAGCCTTCCCGGAGCGGGGGGGCTGGGATGAGCAGTTCTTC.

The chain is built from TRBV5-1 and TRBJ1-2; 11 bases align to TRBD1. Per germline, CDR1 SGHRS and CDR2 YFSETQ. Unmatched junction bases numbered 6, after V lost 5 bases and J lost 0 bases. The CDR3 is 16 amino acids. DNA of the CDR3: TGCGCCAGCAGGCCCGGGACAGGGGGAGCTAACTATGGCTACACCTTC. Translating gives CASRPGTGGANYGYTF. The full variable domain, completed using reference TRBV5-1 and TRBJ1-2, is KAGVTQTPRYLIKTRGQQVTLSCSPISGHRSVSWYQQTPGQGLQFLFEYFSETQRNKGNFPGRFSGRQFSNSRSEMNVSTLELGDSALYLCASRPGTGGANYGYTFGSGTRLTVV.

This clonotype was seen only a few times. This chain uses TRBV18 with TRBJ1-2; D is unresolved. V shed 6 bases and J shed 4 bases, with 9 bases lying between them. The CDR3 is 12 amino acids. Germline-derived CDR1 and CDR2 are KGHSH and LQKENI. CDR3 nucleotides: TGTGCCAGCTCCCTCGTTCTCTATGGCTACACCTTC. It encodes CASSLVLYGYTF. Drawing the rest from reference TRBV18 and TRBJ1-2, the complete variable domain is NAGVMQNPRHLVRRRGQEARLRCSPMKGHSHVYWYRQLPEEGLKFMVYLQKENIIDESGMPKERFSAEFPKEGPSILRIQQVVRGDSAAYFCASSLVLYGYTFGSGTRLTVV.